This T cell receptor (beta chain) was recovered during a study of PD-1 blockade in mismatch repair-deficient tumors. Findings and caveats of the study: Tumor-resident clones, often undetectable pretreatment in blood, expanded then contracted after pembrolizumab.

The TCR-sequenced patients were a few responders to pembrolizumab. Remarks on this clone: Antigen: not known.

Sequenced by immunoSEQ multiplex PCR; TCRdb stores in-frame clones only, minus some. The sample shows some 100,000 clones, approximately 83% of them seen only once. Source: peripheral blood, taken roughly eight months after starting pembrolizumab. The TCR comes from an adult with mismatch repair-deficient cancer.

The CDR3 is CASSSTGADEQYF. The CDR3, as DNA: TGCGCCAGCAGCTCGACAGGTGCCGACGAGCAGTACTTC. The rearrangement joins TRBV5-1 to TRBJ2-7; D is possibly TRBD1 (6 bases). V lost 3 bases to trimming and J lost 5 bases, with 12 bases between them. Germline CDR1 is SGHRS and CDR2 is YFSETQ. CDR3 size: 13 residues.